This T cell receptor (beta chain) was profiled in a study of blood T cells in healthy people across ages. The overall study: Capturing about one barcoded beta molecule per two T cells was achieved by template switching. Study outcomes and limitations: The unsorted PBMCs prevented any conclusive comparison of naive versus antigen-experienced cells. When one million T cells were used, diversity estimates were thought to be underestimates.

No fewer than 5.5 micrograms of total RNA were isolated from every sample. The length of the CDR3 is 14 residues. From germline, CDR1 is SGHTA and CDR2 FQGNSA. The V segment lost 4 bases and the J segment 5 bases; nucleotides outside the gene matches: 5. This clonotype was observed a few times. Its antigen is as yet unknown. The use of a sample-barcoded 5' primer and a J-beta primer mix characterized a second PCR of roughly 6 to 12 cycles. TCRdb re-called the 5' RACE reads through MiXCR, storing one row per CDR3 protein. The sample contains about 1.4 million distinct CDR3 sequences, 59% of which appear only once.

The J gene is TRBJ2-4, the V gene TRBV7-2; the match to TRBD1 covers 7 bases. The sample consisted of blood. This clonotype was sampled from a man aged 18 to 30 in good health. The CDR3, as DNA: TGTGCCAGCAGCTCGTGGGACAGCCAAAACATTCAGTACTTC. The encoded protein is CASSSWDSQNIQYF.